These 20 T cell receptor beta chains were sequenced from one sample in a study of T cells expressing NK-cell markers. With the 5' RACE reads reprocessed, TCRdb shows one record per CDR3 protein and no DNA. Recorded for this sample: approximately 440,000 distinct CDR3 sequences. The material sequenced was blood T cells: a sorted CD56 or NKG2C T cell subset, CD4+ or CD8+ T cells, or bulk PBMC T cells (not recorded which). The receptors were gathered from a woman in her forties or fifties in good health.

The chain uses TRBV6-5 and TRBJ1-4; TCRdb's D gene call, TRBD1, goes unchecked for lack of DNA. Germline lookup yields CDR1 MNHEY and CDR2 SVGAGI. The CDR3 is made up of 15 amino acids. The CDR3 protein is CASRAQGGRSEKLFF.

The chain joins TRBV20-1 to TRBJ2-3; TCRdb names TRBD2, which stays unverified in the absence of DNA. CDR3 size: 15 residues. Germline-derived CDR1 and CDR2 are DFQATT and SNEGSKA (reference sequence). The CDR3 loop is CSAITSVRETDTQYF.

The rearrangement joins TRBV6-1 to TRBJ2-1; TCRdb calls TRBD1, which cannot be checked without DNA. The CDR3 loop spans 18 amino acids. Germline CDR1 reads MNHNS; CDR2 reads SASEGT. The CDR3 here is CASSPDRQGRSSYNEQFF.

This sequence joins TRBV27 and TRBJ1-1. Germline CDR1 MNHEY, CDR2 SMNVEV (reference sequence). The CDR3 runs to 16 residues. The CDR3 spells CASRGLAVQGLREAFF.

V and J are TRBV11-3 and TRBJ2-6. The CDR3 extends over 16 amino acids. Germline V CDR1 and CDR2: SGHNT, YENEEA. Here the CDR3 reads CASSTQLRSGANVLTF.

The chain links TRBV25-1 to TRBJ2-5; TCRdb indicates TRBD2, and absent DNA this call remains unverified. CDR3 length: 17 amino acids. Germline-derived CDR1 and CDR2 are MGHDK and SYGVNS. The CDR3 sequence is CASSPGGTSGSGETQYF.

The CDR3 sequence: CASSPGGPGLTEQYF. The chain uses TRBV5-1 and TRBJ2-7; the TRBD1 assignment by TCRdb is unverifiable without DNA. Germline-derived CDR1 and CDR2 are SGHRS and YFSETQ. There are 15 residues in the CDR3.

This rearrangement joins TRBV3-1 to TRBJ2-1; TCRdb lists TRBD2, though no DNA is available to test this call. The CDR3 has 14 residues. Germline V gives CDR1 LGHDT, CDR2 YNNKEL (reference sequence). CDR3 in amino acids: CASSQDQTSSEQFF.

The rearrangement links TRBV4-1 to TRBJ2-1; TCRdb outputs TRBD1, but without DNA this stays unchecked. Germline CDR1 MGHRA, CDR2 YSYEKL. The CDR3 is 15 amino acids. CDR3 residues: CASTNQGAMFNEQFF.

The chain is built from TRBV20-1 and TRBJ1-1; there is no DNA to check the TCRdb D call of TRBD1. The CDR3 extends over 14 amino acids. The germline gives CDR1 DFQATT, CDR2 SNEGSKA (reference sequence). The CDR3 protein is CSANPGGGWTEAFF.

The gene calls are TRBV7-2 and TRBJ1-1. The germline V gene has CDR1 SGHTA and CDR2 FQGNSA. The CDR3 length is 15 residues. The CDR3 reads CASRSDTGRGGEAFF. Combining the CDR3 with reference TRBV7-2 and TRBJ1-1 gives the whole variable domain GAGVSQSPSNKVTEKGKDVELRCDPISGHTALYWYRQSLGQGLEFLIYFQGNSAPDKSGLPSDRFSAERTGGSVSTLTIQRTQQEDSAVYLCASRSDTGRGGEAFFGQGTRLTVV.

CDR3: CASSYFGRGQDEAFF. The rearrangement uses TRBV6-2 or TRBV6-3 and TRBJ1-1. Per germline, CDR1 MNHEY and CDR2 SVGEGT. This CDR3 is built from 15 residues.

The V and J genes are TRBV24-1 and TRBJ1-1; TCRdb lists TRBD1, though no DNA is available to test this call. This CDR3 is 15 amino acids long. CDR1 KGHDR and CDR2 SFDVKD come from the germline V gene. CDR3: CADRTGDIMNTEAFF.

The genes are TRBV7-2 and TRBJ2-1; TCRdb proposes TRBD2, but this gene call is untestable without DNA. Germline V gives CDR1 SGHTA, CDR2 FQGNSA. The CDR3 contains 17 residues. The CDR3 protein is CASRLYLGTSGFNEQFF.

The chain has TRBV10-1 and TRBJ2-2; TCRdb lists TRBD2, though no DNA is available to test this call. Germline CDR1 and CDR2: WNHNN and SYGVQD (reference sequence). This CDR3 comprises 14 residues. CDR3 protein: CASSGTFITGELFF.

The chain couples TRBV6-1 to TRBJ2-2; TCRdb's D call of TRBD1 is untestable without DNA. CDR3 length: 14 amino acids. Per the germline V gene, CDR1 is MNHNS and CDR2 is SASEGT. CDR3: CASNQRTLAGELFF.

This chain links TRBV12-3 or TRBV12-4 with TRBJ2-3; TCRdb picks TRBD2, but there is no DNA to check that call. The CDR3 length is 15 residues. This chain's CDR3 is CASSLGGTTQDTQYF.

This chain joins TRBV27 and TRBJ2-3; checking the TCRdb D call of TRBD1 is not possible without DNA. From germline, CDR1 is MNHEY and CDR2 SMNVEV (reference sequence). This CDR3 has 14 amino acids. The CDR3 region is CASSLRDGTDTQYF.

V usage is TRBV2 and J usage is TRBJ1-1; TCRdb proposes TRBD1, but this gene call is untestable without DNA. This CDR3 is 14 amino acids long. Per the germline V gene, CDR1 is SNHLY and CDR2 is FYNNEI. CDR3 in amino acids: CASSVFGGSSEAFF.

The chain couples TRBV20-1 to TRBJ1-4. Germline CDR1 is DFQATT and CDR2 is SNEGSKA (reference sequence). This CDR3 comprises 13 residues. The chain's CDR3 is CSGTGPPDEKLFF.